This T cell receptor beta chain was profiled in a study of T-cell memory formation after mild COVID-19. To note about this clonotype: The antigen is not known.

TCRdb called the 5' RACE reads again in MiXCR, with one record for every CDR3 protein. The table shows roughly 380,000 distinct CDR3 sequences, with approximately 27% occurring only once. Overall study results and limits: Day 15 to 85 contractors were CD4/CD8 balanced; later expanders leaned CD4+. The finding that pre-infection memory included some responding clones suggested that cross-reactive memory joined.

The CDR3 is made up of 11 amino acids. Per the germline V gene, CDR1 is ENHRY and CDR2 is SYGVKD. Trimming pared 11 bases from V and 3 bases from J, leaving 9 bases between. The sequence was collected from an adult woman who had mild COVID-19 (a few samples of this study predate the infection). Cell type and time point are not known. Sequencing was done on a sample of PBMCs or a T cell subset sorted from them (not recorded which). The rearrangement joins TRBV10-3 to TRBJ2-3; D unresolved. The CDR3 region is CAASYTDTQYF. CDR3 in DNA: TGTGCCGCGTCGTATACAGATACGCAGTATTTT.